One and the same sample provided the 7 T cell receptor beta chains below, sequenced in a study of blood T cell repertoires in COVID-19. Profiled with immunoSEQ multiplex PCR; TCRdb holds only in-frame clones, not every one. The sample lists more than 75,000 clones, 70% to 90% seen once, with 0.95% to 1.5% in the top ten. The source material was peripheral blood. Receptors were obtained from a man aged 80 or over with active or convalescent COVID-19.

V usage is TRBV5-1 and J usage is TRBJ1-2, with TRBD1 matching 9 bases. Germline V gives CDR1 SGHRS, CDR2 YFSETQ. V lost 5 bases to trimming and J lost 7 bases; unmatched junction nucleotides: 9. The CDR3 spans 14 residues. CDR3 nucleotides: TGCGCCAGCAGTCCTTGGACAGGGGATCGTGGCTACACCTTC. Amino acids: CASSPWTGDRGYTF.

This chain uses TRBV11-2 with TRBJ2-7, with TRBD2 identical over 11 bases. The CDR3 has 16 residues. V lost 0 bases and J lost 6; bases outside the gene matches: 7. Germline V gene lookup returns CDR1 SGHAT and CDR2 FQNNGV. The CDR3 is CASSLEASGRIGEQYF. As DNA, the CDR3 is TGTGCCAGCAGCTTAGAGGCTAGCGGGAGGATCGGCGAGCAGTACTTC.

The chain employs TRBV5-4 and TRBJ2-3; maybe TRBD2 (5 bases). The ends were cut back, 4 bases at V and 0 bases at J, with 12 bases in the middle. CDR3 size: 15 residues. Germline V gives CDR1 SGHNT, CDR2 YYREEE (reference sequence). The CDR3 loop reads CASSVRATSTDTQYF. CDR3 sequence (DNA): TGTGCCAGCAGCGTGCGGGCTACTAGCACAGATACGCAGTATTTT.

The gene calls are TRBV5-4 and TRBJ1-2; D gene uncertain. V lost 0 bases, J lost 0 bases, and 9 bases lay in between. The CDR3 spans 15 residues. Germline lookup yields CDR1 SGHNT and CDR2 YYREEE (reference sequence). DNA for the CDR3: TGTGCCAGCAGCTTGGGACTATATGCTAACTATGGCTACACCTTC. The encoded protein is CASSLGLYANYGYTF. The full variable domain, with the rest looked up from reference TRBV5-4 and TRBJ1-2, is ETGVTQSPTHLIKTRGQQVTLRCSSQSGHNTVSWYQQALGQGPQFIFQYYREEENGRGNFPPRFSGLQFPNYSSELNVNALELDDSALYLCASSLGLYANYGYTFGSGTRLTVV.

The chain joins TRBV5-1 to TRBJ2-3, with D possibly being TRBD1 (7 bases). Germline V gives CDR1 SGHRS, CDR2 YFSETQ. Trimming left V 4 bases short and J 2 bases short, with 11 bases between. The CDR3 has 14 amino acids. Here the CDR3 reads CASSPRGDTDTQYF. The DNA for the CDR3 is TGCGCCAGCAGCCCCAGGGGGGACACAGATACGCAGTATTTT.

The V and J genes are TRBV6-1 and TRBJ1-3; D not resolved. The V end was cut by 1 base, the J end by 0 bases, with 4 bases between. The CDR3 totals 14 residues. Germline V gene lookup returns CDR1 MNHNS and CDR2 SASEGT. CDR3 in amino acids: CASSEVYSGNTIYF. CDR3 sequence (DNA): TGTGCCAGCAGTGAAGTTTACTCTGGAAACACCATATATTTT.

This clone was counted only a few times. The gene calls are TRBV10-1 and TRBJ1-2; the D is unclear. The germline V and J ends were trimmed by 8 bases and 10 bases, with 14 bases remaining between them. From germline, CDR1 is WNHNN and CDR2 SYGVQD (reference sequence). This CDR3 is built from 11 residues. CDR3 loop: CASCFLPLYTF. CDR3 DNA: TGCGCCAGCTGTTTTCTCCCTCTCTACACCTTC.